A single TCR beta chain is shown here with its context. This sample was included in a study of T cell responses to AZD1222 COVID-19 vaccine. From germline, CDR1 is MNHNS and CDR2 SASEGT. The CDR3 extends over 12 amino acids. Trimming took off 6 bases at V and 6 bases at J, with 12 bases between the two ends. TCRdb keeps only in-frame clones here, not all; method: immunoSEQ multiplex PCR. The profile shows about 140,000 clones, almost 90% of them singletons. The source was peripheral blood, collected on day 0 of AZD1222 vaccination. This TCR was recovered from an adult in good health. The V and J genes are TRBV6-1 and TRBJ2-7; D is unresolved. As DNA, the CDR3 is TGTGCCAGCAGCCTCGCAACCGTCGAGCAGTACTTC. The encoded protein is CASSLATVEQYF.